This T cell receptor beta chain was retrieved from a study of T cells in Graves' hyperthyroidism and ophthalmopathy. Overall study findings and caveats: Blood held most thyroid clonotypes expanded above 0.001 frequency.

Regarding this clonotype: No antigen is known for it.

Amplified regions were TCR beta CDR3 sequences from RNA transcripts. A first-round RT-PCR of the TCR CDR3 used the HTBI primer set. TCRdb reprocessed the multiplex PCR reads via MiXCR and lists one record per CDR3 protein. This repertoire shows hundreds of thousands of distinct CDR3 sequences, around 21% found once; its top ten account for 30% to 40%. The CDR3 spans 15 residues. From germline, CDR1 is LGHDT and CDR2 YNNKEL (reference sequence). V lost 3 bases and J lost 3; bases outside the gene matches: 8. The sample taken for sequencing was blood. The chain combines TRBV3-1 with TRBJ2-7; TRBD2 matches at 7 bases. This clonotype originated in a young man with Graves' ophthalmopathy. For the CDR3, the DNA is TGTGCCAGCAGCCAGCTGGGGGGGGGGTACTACGAGCAGTACTTC. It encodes CASSQLGGGYYEQYF.